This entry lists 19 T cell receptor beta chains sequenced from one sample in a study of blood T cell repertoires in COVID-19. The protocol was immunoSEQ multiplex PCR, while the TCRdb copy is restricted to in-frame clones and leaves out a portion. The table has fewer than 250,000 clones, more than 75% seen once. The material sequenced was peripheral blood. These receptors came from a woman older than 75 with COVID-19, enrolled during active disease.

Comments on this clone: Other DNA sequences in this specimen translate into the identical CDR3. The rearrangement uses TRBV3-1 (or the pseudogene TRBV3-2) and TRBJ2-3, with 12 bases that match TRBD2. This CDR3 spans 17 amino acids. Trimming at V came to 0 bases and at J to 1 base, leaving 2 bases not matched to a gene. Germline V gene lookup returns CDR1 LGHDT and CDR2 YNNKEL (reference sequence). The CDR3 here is CASSQDRTSGGTDTQYF. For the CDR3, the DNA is TGTGCCAGCAGCCAAGATAGGACTAGCGGGGGCACAGATACGCAGTATTTT.

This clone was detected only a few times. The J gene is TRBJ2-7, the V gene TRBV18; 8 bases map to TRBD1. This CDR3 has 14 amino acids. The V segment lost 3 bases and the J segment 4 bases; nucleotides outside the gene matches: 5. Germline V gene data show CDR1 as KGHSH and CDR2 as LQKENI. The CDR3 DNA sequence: TGTGCCAGCTCACCGAGAGGACAGGGTTACGAGCAGTACTTC. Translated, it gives CASSPRGQGYEQYF.

The CDR3 DNA follows: TGTGCCAGCAGCGTAGCAGGTGGTTCGACAGCGACCTACGAGCAGTACTTC. Protein product: CASSVAGGSTATYEQYF. The chain links TRBV9 to TRBJ2-7; D is perhaps TRBD1 (5 bases). Germline V lookup: CDR1 SGDLS, CDR2 YYNGEE. V was cut by 0 bases and J by 2 bases, with 18 bases left in between. The CDR3 spans 17 residues.

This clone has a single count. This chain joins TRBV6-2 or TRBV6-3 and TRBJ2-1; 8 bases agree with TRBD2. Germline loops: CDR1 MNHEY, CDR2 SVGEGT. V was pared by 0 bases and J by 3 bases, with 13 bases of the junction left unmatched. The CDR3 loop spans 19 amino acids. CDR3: CASSYSSGSGARGYNEQFF. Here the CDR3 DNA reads TGTGCCAGCAGTTACTCGAGTGGTAGCGGGGCAAGGGGCTACAATGAGCAGTTCTTC.

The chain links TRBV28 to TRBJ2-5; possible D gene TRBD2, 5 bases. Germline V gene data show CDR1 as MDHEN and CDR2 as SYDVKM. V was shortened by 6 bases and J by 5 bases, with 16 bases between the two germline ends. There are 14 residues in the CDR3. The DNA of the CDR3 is TGTGCCAGCAGCCAGGACTTTCCCGGGGAGACCCAGTACTTC. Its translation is CASSQDFPGETQYF. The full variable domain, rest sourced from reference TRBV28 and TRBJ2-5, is DVKVTQSSRYLVKRTGEKVFLECVQDMDHENMFWYRQDPGLGLRLIYFSYDVKMKEKGDIPEGYSVSREKKERFSLILESASTNQTSMYLCASSQDFPGETQYFGPGTRLLVL.

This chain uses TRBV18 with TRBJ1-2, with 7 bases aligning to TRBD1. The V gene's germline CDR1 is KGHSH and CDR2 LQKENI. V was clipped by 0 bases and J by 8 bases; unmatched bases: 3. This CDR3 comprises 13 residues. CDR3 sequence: CASSPPQGRGYTF. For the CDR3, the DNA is TGTGCCAGCTCACCACCACAGGGGAGAGGCTACACCTTC.

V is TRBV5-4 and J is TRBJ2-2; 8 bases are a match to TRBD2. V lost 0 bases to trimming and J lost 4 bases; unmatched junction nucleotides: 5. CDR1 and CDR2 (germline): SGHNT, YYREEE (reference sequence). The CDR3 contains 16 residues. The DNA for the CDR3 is TGTGCCAGCAGCTTGGCGGGACGGGGGGGCACCGGGGAGCTGTTTTTT. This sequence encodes CASSLAGRGGTGELFF.

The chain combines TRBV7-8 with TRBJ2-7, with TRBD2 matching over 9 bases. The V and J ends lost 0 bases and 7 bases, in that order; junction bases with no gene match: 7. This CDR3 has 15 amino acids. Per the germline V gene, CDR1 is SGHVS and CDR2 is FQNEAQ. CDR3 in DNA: TGTGCCAGCAGCTTAGCGGGACTAGCCTCAGGGGAGCAGTACTTC. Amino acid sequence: CASSLAGLASGEQYF.

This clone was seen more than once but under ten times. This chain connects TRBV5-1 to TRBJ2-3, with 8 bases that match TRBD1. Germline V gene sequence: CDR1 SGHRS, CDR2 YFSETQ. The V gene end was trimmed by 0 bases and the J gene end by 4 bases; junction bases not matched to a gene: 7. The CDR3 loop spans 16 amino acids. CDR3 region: CASSLGQGSGPDTQYF. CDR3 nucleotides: TGCGCCAGCAGCTTGGGACAGGGGAGTGGTCCAGATACGCAGTATTTT. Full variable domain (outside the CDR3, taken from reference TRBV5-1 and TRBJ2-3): KAGVTQTPRYLIKTRGQQVTLSCSPISGHRSVSWYQQTPGQGLQFLFEYFSETQRNKGNFPGRFSGRQFSNSRSEMNVSTLELGDSALYLCASSLGQGSGPDTQYFGPGTRLTVL.

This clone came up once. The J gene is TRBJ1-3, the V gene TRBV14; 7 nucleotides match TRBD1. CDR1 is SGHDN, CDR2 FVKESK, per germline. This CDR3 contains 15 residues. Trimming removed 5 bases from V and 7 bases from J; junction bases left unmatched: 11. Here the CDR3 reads CASSRQGVISNTIYF. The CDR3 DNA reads TGTGCCAGCAGCAGACAGGGTGTTATTTCCAACACCATATATTTT.

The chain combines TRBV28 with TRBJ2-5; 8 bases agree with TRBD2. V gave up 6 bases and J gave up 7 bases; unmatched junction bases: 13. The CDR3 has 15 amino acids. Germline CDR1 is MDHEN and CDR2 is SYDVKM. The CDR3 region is CASSLQGSRGGTQYF. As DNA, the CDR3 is TGTGCCAGCAGCTTACAGGGAAGCCGGGGGGGGACCCAGTACTTC.

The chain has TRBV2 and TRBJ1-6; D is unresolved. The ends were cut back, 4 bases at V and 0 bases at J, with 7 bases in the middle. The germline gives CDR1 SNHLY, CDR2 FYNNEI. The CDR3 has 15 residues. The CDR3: CASSVLSSYNSPLHF. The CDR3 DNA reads TGTGCCAGCAGTGTCTTGAGCTCCTATAATTCACCCCTCCACTTT.

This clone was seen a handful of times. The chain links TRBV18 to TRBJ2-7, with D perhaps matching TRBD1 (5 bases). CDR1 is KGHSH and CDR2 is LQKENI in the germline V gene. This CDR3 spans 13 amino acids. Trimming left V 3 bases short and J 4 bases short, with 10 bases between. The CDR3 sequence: CASSPIRGYEQYF. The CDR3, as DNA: TGTGCCAGCTCACCTATAAGGGGTTACGAGCAGTACTTC.

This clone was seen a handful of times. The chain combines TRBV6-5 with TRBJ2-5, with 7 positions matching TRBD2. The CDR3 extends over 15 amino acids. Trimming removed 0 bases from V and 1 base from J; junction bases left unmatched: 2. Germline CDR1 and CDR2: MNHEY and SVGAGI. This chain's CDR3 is CASSYSPSGQETQYF. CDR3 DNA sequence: TGTGCCAGCAGTTACTCGCCTAGCGGCCAAGAGACCCAGTACTTC.

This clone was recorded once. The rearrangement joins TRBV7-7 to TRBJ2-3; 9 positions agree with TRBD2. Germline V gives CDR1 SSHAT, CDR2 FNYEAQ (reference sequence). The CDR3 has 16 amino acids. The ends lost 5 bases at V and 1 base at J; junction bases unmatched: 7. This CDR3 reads CASSPLGGGGTDTQYF. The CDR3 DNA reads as TGTGCCAGCAGCCCCCTGGGCGGGGGGGGCACAGATACGCAGTATTTT.

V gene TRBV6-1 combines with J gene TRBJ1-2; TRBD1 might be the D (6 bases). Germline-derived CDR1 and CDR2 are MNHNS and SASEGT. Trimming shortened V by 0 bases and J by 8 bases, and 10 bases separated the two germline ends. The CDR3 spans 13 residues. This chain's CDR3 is CASSEAQTGGYTF. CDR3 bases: TGTGCCAGCAGTGAAGCCCAGACAGGAGGCTACACCTTC.

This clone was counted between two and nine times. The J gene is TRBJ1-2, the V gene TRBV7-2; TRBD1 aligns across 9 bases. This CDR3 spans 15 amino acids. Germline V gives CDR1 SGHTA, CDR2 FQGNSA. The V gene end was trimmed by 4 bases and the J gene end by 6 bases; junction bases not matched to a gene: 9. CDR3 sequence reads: CASSYGPGTGHGYTF. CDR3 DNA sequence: TGTGCCAGCAGCTATGGGCCCGGGACAGGGCATGGCTACACCTTC.

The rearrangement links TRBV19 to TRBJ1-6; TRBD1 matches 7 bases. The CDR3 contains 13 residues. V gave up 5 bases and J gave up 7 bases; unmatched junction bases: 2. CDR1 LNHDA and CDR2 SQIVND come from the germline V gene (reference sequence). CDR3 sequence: CASSLTGNSPLHF. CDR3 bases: TGTGCCAGTAGTCTGACAGGGAATTCACCCCTCCACTTT. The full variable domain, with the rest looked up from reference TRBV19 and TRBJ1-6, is DGGITQSPKYLFRKEGQNVTLSCEQNLNHDAMYWYRQDPGQGLRLIYYSQIVNDFQKGDIAEGYSVSREKKESFPLTVTSAQKNPTAFYLCASSLTGNSPLHFGNGTRLTVT.

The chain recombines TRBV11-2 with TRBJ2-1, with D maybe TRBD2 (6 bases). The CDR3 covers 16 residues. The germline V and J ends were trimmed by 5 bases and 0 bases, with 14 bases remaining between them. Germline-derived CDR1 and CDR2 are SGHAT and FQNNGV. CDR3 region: CASSASAGFSYNEQFF. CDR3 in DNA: TGTGCCAGCAGCGCCTCCGCGGGGTTCTCCTACAATGAGCAGTTCTTC.